The 21 T cell receptor beta chains given below trace back to one sample, sequenced in a study of CD8+ T cells in alopecia areata. Once RNA had been extracted, it was reverse transcribed into cDNA to act as the sequencing template. Assay used: immunoSEQ multiplex PCR; TCRdb lists only in-frame clones, some missing. The sample has approximately 180,000 clones; about 67% are singletons. The source material was CD8+ T cells sorted from blood, sampled at week 0. Receptors originate from a human donor with alopecia areata.

V usage is TRBV29-1 and J usage is TRBJ2-3, with 13 bases identical to TRBD2. The CDR3 loop spans 17 amino acids. Germline V gene sequence: CDR1 SQVTM, CDR2 ANQGSEA. V lost 1 base and J lost 0; bases outside the gene matches: 4. The CDR3 bases are TGCAGCGTTGAAGGGACTAGCGGGGGACCCAGCACAGATACGCAGTATTTT. Translation: CSVEGTSGGPSTDTQYF.

V and J are TRBV19 and TRBJ1-5, with TRBD1 matching 8 bases. CDR1 is LNHDA and CDR2 is SQIVND in the germline V gene (reference sequence). The CDR3 loop spans 14 amino acids. V lost 10 bases, J lost 0 bases, and 5 bases stayed unmatched. The chain's CDR3 is CATLDRDSNQPQHF. The CDR3 DNA is TGTGCCACCTTGGACAGGGATAGCAATCAGCCCCAGCATTTT.

V usage is TRBV30 and J usage is TRBJ2-3; D not resolved. The CDR3 contains 13 residues. Germline CDR1 is GTSNPN and CDR2 is SVGIG (reference sequence). V dropped 0 bases and J dropped 0 bases, with 4 bases sitting between them. The CDR3 nucleotides are TGTGCCTGGAGTGTGGCTAGCACAGATACGCAGTATTTT. This codes for CAWSVASTDTQYF.

V usage is TRBV27 and J usage is TRBJ2-3, with D hard to call. There are 13 residues in the CDR3. Per the germline V gene, CDR1 is MNHEY and CDR2 is SMNVEV (reference sequence). The V gene lost 8 bases and the J gene lost 2 bases, with 11 bases spanning the gap. This CDR3 reads CASGVGYTDTQYF. In DNA, the CDR3 is TGTGCCAGCGGCGTGGGCTACACAGATACGCAGTATTTT.

J is TRBJ2-7 and V is TRBV5-4; no reliable D call. CDR3 length: 13 amino acids. The V gene lost 0 bases and the J gene lost 0 bases, with 4 bases spanning the gap. Per germline, CDR1 SGHNT and CDR2 YYREEE (reference sequence). DNA for the CDR3: TGTGCCAGCAGCTTGGAAATCTCCTACGAGCAGTACTTC. The encoded protein is CASSLEISYEQYF.

V gene TRBV25-1 combines with J gene TRBJ2-5, with D perhaps TRBD1 or TRBD2 (6 bases each). Trimming removed 0 bases at V and 3 bases at J, with 11 bases between. The CDR3 length is 15 residues. Germline CDR1 MGHDK, CDR2 SYGVNS. The CDR3 reads CASSEYGGGKETQYF. As DNA, the CDR3 is TGTGCCAGCAGTGAATATGGAGGGGGGAAAGAGACCCAGTACTTC. Combining the CDR3 with reference TRBV25-1 and TRBJ2-5 gives the whole variable domain EADIYQTPRYLVIGTGKKITLECSQTMGHDKMYWYQQDPGMELHLIHYSYGVNSTEKGDLSSESTVSRIRTEHFPLTLESARPSHTSQYLCASSEYGGGKETQYFGPGTRLLVL.

The chain is built from TRBV7-8 and TRBJ1-6; D gene unclear. Germline-derived CDR1 and CDR2 are SGHVS and FQNEAQ. The CDR3 length is 15 residues. Trimming shortened V by 1 base and J by 2 bases, and 6 bases separated the two germline ends. The CDR3 DNA is TGTGCCAGCAGCTTAGGTGGGGCCTATAATTCACCCCTCCACTTT. This encodes CASSLGGAYNSPLHF.

The rearrangement joins TRBV6-5 to TRBJ2-3; D not resolved. Trimming pared 1 base from V and 4 bases from J, leaving 9 bases between. CDR3 size: 14 residues. Looked up from germline, CDR1 is MNHEY and CDR2 is SVGAGI. The CDR3 loop reads CASSYFLDADTQYF. Written as DNA, the CDR3 is TGTGCCAGCAGTTACTTCCTAGACGCAGATACGCAGTATTTT.

This clone was detected a few times. The chain combines TRBV5-6 with TRBJ1-1; 11 nucleotides line up with TRBD1. The V gene end was trimmed by 4 bases and the J gene end by 5 bases; junction bases not matched to a gene: 4. The CDR3 spans 14 residues. The germline V gene has CDR1 SGHDT and CDR2 YYEEEE. CDR3 DNA sequence: TGTGCCAGCAGCGGACAGGGGGCCTGGACTGAAGCTTTCTTT. As protein: CASSGQGAWTEAFF.

This clone was picked up one time. The rearrangement joins TRBV2 to TRBJ1-2; maybe TRBD1 (6 bases). CDR1 SNHLY and CDR2 FYNNEI come from the germline V gene. This CDR3 is built from 15 residues. Trimming removed 3 bases from V and 4 bases from J, with 15 bases in between. This CDR3 is CASSDKNQGLYGYTF. DNA for the CDR3: TGTGCCAGCAGTGATAAGAACCAGGGGCTCTATGGCTACACCTTC.

The rearrangement uses TRBV4-1 and TRBJ2-5, with TRBD1 matching 8 bases. CDR3 length equals 13 residues. The junction had 2 bases not matched to a gene; V was cut back by 3 bases and J by 5 bases. Germline loops: CDR1 MGHRA, CDR2 YSYEKL. CDR3 amino acids: CASSQGQAETQYF. The CDR3 DNA reads as TGCGCCAGCAGCCAGGGACAGGCGGAGACCCAGTACTTC.

V usage is TRBV5-6 and J usage is TRBJ1-2; possible D gene TRBD1, 5 bases. The CDR3 is made up of 11 amino acids. Germline values: CDR1 SGHDT, CDR2 YYEEEE. Trimming removed 4 bases at V and 8 bases at J, with 9 bases between. The CDR3 loop reads CASSGGLGYTF. Written as DNA, the CDR3 is TGTGCCAGCAGCGGGGGACTGGGCTACACCTTC.

The J gene is TRBJ2-7, the V gene TRBV13; 7 bases line up with TRBD1. This CDR3 comprises 15 residues. Germline-derived CDR1 and CDR2 are PRHDT and FYEKMQ (reference sequence). V dropped 5 bases and J dropped 2; count of bases not matched to a gene: 9. Here the CDR3 reads CASSQGTAAPYEQYF. DNA of the CDR3: TGTGCCAGCAGCCAAGGGACAGCAGCACCCTACGAGCAGTACTTC.

This clone was seen a handful of times. The chain recombines TRBV2 with TRBJ1-1; 12 bases agree with TRBD1. Trimming removed 6 bases from V and 3 bases from J; junction bases left unmatched: 5. CDR1 SNHLY and CDR2 FYNNEI come from the germline V gene. The CDR3 runs to 15 residues. In nucleotides, the CDR3 is TGTGCCAGCAGCCGGGACAGGGGGCCGGACACTGAAGCTTTCTTT. It specifies CASSRDRGPDTEAFF.

The chain couples TRBV2 to TRBJ1-5, with a tentative D call TRBD1 (5 bases). Trimming pared 4 bases from V and 4 bases from J, leaving 11 bases between. Per the germline V gene, CDR1 is SNHLY and CDR2 is FYNNEI. The CDR3 loop spans 14 amino acids. The CDR3 nucleotides read TGTGCCAGCAGTGTAGACGGGACGAATCAGCCCCAGCATTTT. This translates into CASSVDGTNQPQHF.

This chain joins TRBV27 and TRBJ2-1; D is uncertain. V lost 3 bases and J 7 bases, leaving 10 bases between the germline ends. CDR3 length: 13 amino acids. The V gene's germline CDR1 is MNHEY and CDR2 SMNVEV (reference sequence). The CDR3 loop reads CASSFGASNEQFF. In DNA, the CDR3 is TGTGCCAGCAGTTTCGGAGCCAGTAATGAGCAGTTCTTC.

The rearrangement uses TRBV9 and TRBJ2-7; TRBD2 matches 8 bases. Trimming took 0 bases from V and 3 from J; bases not matched to a gene: 5. The germline gives CDR1 SGDLS, CDR2 YYNGEE. This CDR3 comprises 15 residues. The CDR3 protein is CASSVAGAGDYEQYF. As DNA, the CDR3 is TGTGCCAGCAGCGTAGCGGGAGCGGGGGACTACGAGCAGTACTTC. Variable domain in full (rest from reference TRBV9 and TRBJ2-7): DSGVTQTPKHLITATGQRVTLRCSPRSGDLSVYWYQQSLDQGLQFLIQYYNGEERAKGNILERFSAQQFPDLHSELNLSSLELGDSALYFCASSVAGAGDYEQYFGPGTRLTVT.

The gene calls are TRBV30 and TRBJ2-1; 8 bases align to TRBD2. V lost 2 bases, J lost 8 bases, and 5 bases stayed unmatched. Per the germline V gene, CDR1 is GTSNPN and CDR2 is SVGIG (reference sequence). The CDR3 extends over 13 amino acids. In DNA form, the CDR3 reads TGTGCCTGGAGTACCGGGGGGGCGGATGAGCAGTTCTTC. The encoded protein is CAWSTGGADEQFF. The whole variable domain, filled in from reference TRBV30 and TRBJ2-1, reads SQTIHQWPATLVQPVGSPLSLECTVEGTSNPNLYWYRQAAGRGLQLLFYSVGIGQISSEVPQNLSASRPQDRQFILSSKKLLLSDSGFYLCAWSTGGADEQFFGPGTRLTVL.

This clone was picked up a small number of times. V and J are TRBV29-1 and TRBJ1-2, with a possible D match to TRBD1 (5 bases). This CDR3 has 14 residues. V was pared by 0 bases and J by 4 bases, with 12 bases between. Germline V gives CDR1 SQVTM, CDR2 ANQGSEA. As DNA, the CDR3 is TGCAGCGTTGAAGATCAGGGACGGGTCTATGGCTACACCTTC. It yields the protein CSVEDQGRVYGYTF. The whole variable domain, filled in from reference TRBV29-1 and TRBJ1-2, reads SAVISQKPSRDICQRGTSLTIQCQVDSQVTMMFWYRQQPGQSLTLIATANQGSEATYESGFVIDKFPISRPNLTFSTLTVSNMSPEDSSIYLCSVEDQGRVYGYTFGSGTRLTVV.

The rearrangement links TRBV5-1 to TRBJ1-1; 8 bases agree with TRBD1. Trimming removed 6 bases from V and 5 bases from J; junction bases left unmatched: 12. CDR1 is SGHRS, CDR2 YFSETQ, per germline. The CDR3 sequence is 15 residues long. The CDR3, as DNA: TGCGCCAGCACGACAGGGGCCCGGGGTCGAACTGAAGCTTTCTTT. Residues: CASTTGARGRTEAFF.

V is TRBV5-6 and J is TRBJ1-4; D call uncertain. V was clipped by 0 bases and J by 7 bases, with 4 bases between them. Germline V gene sequence: CDR1 SGHDT, CDR2 YYEEEE. This CDR3 comprises 12 residues. CDR3 coding DNA: TGTGCCAGCAGCTTGGTGGGTGAAAAACTGTTTTTT. Encoded protein: CASSLVGEKLFF.